These 25 T cell receptor beta chains originate from one sample sequenced in a study of regulatory T cells in long-lasting Graves disease. The sample's time point: persistent/refractory GD, antithyroid drugs over 5 years with positive TRAb. With RNA extracted from PBMCs as input, the TCR library was made. For TCR beta, libraries came from iRepertoire HTBI primers and Arm-PCR of CDR3 regions. TCRdb ran MiXCR on the multiplex PCR reads and lists one entry per CDR3 protein. The sample has 700,000 or so distinct CDR3 sequences, 25% to 30% seen once. Source: peripheral blood mononuclear cells (PBMCs), taken when the disease was refractory, from a patient treated with antithyroid drugs. The receptor source for this set is a female donor with Graves disease.

This clonotype was picked up a small number of times. The J gene is TRBJ2-2, the V gene TRBV20-1; either TRBD1 or TRBD2 may fit D (5 bases each). Germline lookup yields CDR1 DFQATT and CDR2 SNEGSKA (reference sequence). V was shortened by 6 bases and J by 0 bases, with 20 bases between the two germline ends. There are 17 residues in the CDR3. The CDR3 spells CSAGKEEGVPNTGELFF. CDR3 sequence (DNA): TGCAGTGCGGGGAAGGAGGAAGGGGTCCCGAACACCGGGGAGCTGTTTTTT.

The V and J genes are TRBV7-2 and TRBJ1-5; 9 bases line up with TRBD1. The J segment lost 6 bases and the V segment lost 4 bases, leaving 7 bases of the junction unmatched. The germline gives CDR1 SGHTA, CDR2 FQGNSA. This CDR3 is 15 amino acids long. DNA of the CDR3: TGTGCCAGCAGCTCACACAGGGGGCGCGGTCAGCCCCAGCATTTT. Its protein is CASSSHRGRGQPQHF.

This clonotype was counted between two and nine times. This rearrangement joins TRBV5-6 to TRBJ2-2; D perhaps matches TRBD2 (7 bases). This CDR3 region has 18 residues. The V end was cut by 4 bases, the J end by 6 bases, with 25 bases between. Germline V gene lookup returns CDR1 SGHDT and CDR2 YYEEEE. The CDR3 DNA follows: TGTGCCAGCAGCACAGCCGGGGAGGGGGTTTGGAAGGCCGGGGAGCTGTTTTTT. As protein: CASSTAGEGVWKAGELFF.

A few counts support this clonotype. The V call is TRBV29-1, the J call TRBJ2-7; D is ambiguous. The length of the CDR3 is 14 residues. Trimming pared 5 bases from V and 2 bases from J, leaving 16 bases between. Germline CDR1 is SQVTM and CDR2 is ANQGSEA. The CDR3 is CSVKLRQAPYEQYF. The CDR3 DNA reads as TGCAGCGTTAAACTGAGGCAGGCTCCCTACGAGCAGTACTTC.

J is TRBJ2-5 and V is TRBV6-1, with D perhaps matching TRBD2 (7 bases). Trimming pared 6 bases from V and 6 bases from J, leaving 11 bases between. Germline V CDR1 and CDR2: MNHNS, SASEGT. This CDR3 has 12 amino acids. In DNA form, the CDR3 reads TGTGCCAGCAGGGGAGGGGGAAAGACCCAGTACTTC. It specifies CASRGGGKTQYF.

This clonotype was seen only a few times. The CDR3 nucleotides read TGCAGTGCCCCAGAGCTTTCCTATGGCTACACCTTC. It encodes CSAPELSYGYTF. The chain is built from TRBV20-1 and TRBJ1-2; D gene unclear. Between the trimmed V and J ends, which lost 6 bases and 4 bases, there was a span of 12 bases. Per germline, CDR1 DFQATT and CDR2 SNEGSKA (reference sequence). The CDR3 spans 12 residues.

The CDR3 loop is CSAAAGRAEKLFF. CDR3 DNA: TGCAGTGCTGCGGCAGGGAGAGCCGAAAAACTGTTTTTT. The rearrangement links TRBV20-1 to TRBJ1-4, with D perhaps TRBD1 (5 bases). CDR1 and CDR2 from the germline V gene are DFQATT and SNEGSKA (reference sequence). Deletions cut 5 bases from V and 8 bases from J, with 15 bases between. The CDR3 has 13 residues.

This sequence joins TRBV7-9 and TRBJ2-7; D is perhaps TRBD2 (5 bases). Per germline, CDR1 SEHNR and CDR2 FQNEAQ (reference sequence). CDR3 length: 15 residues. Trimming cost V 1 base and J 6 bases, with 16 bases left between them. The CDR3 bases are TGTGCCAGCAGCTTAGAAGGTCCCAGGAGCGGCGAGCAGTACTTC. This sequence encodes CASSLEGPRSGEQYF.

This clonotype was observed once. A clone one base away is much larger, so this may be a read error. The chain joins TRBV20-1 to TRBJ2-7; 8 bases fit TRBD2. This CDR3 is 15 amino acids long. Germline V CDR1 and CDR2: DFQATT, SNEGSKA (reference sequence). CDR3 sequence (DNA): TGCAGTGCTAGAGATCCGGGACTAGGGTCCTACGAGCAGTGCTTC. This translates into CSARDPGLGSYEQCF.

The rearrangement uses TRBV12-3 or TRBV12-4 and TRBJ1-1; possible D gene TRBD1, 6 bases. Trimming left V 2 bases short and J 4 bases short, with 23 bases between. The CDR3 is made up of 18 amino acids. The CDR3 DNA reads as TGTGCCAGCAGTTTATCGGGCCCCACGGGGGCCCCGATCACTGAAGCTTTCTTT. The encoded protein is CASSLSGPTGAPITEAFF.

V usage is TRBV6-1 and J usage is TRBJ1-1; tentatively, D is TRBD1 (5 bases). Germline V gives CDR1 MNHNS, CDR2 SASEGT. The V end was cut by 7 bases, the J end by 1 base, with 10 bases between. The CDR3 spans 13 residues. CDR3: CASINDRNTEAFF. DNA of the CDR3: TGTGCCAGCATTAACGACAGGAACACTGAAGCTTTCTTT.

The rearrangement links TRBV7-9 to TRBJ2-2; 9 bases line up with TRBD2. This CDR3 comprises 15 residues. Losses at the gene ends were 4 bases for V and 9 bases for J; bases not matched to a gene: 9. From germline, CDR1 is SEHNR and CDR2 FQNEAQ (reference sequence). The CDR3 DNA reads as TGTGCCAGCAGCTCCTCCGGGACTAGCTCCCGGGAGCTGTTTTTT. Its protein product is CASSSSGTSSRELFF.

The chain recombines TRBV20-1 with TRBJ2-7; TRBD2 agrees at 7 bases. Germline CDR1 reads DFQATT; CDR2 reads SNEGSKA (reference sequence). The CDR3 extends over 13 amino acids. V lost 1 base, J lost 4 bases, and 4 bases stayed unmatched. The CDR3 nucleotides are TGCAGTGCTAGAGGCGGGAGTAGGTACGAGCAGTACTTC. The encoded protein is CSARGGSRYEQYF.

The sample holds a few counts of this clonotype. The J gene is TRBJ2-1, the V gene TRBV6-2 or TRBV6-3; 7 positions match TRBD1. The CDR3 spans 15 residues. With 2 bases clipped from V and 1 base from J, the junction kept 2 bases outside the gene matches. Per the germline V gene, CDR1 is MNHEY and CDR2 is SVGEGT. Here the CDR3 reads CASSYDRVSYNEQFF. The CDR3 coding sequence is TGTGCCAGCAGTTACGACAGGGTTTCCTACAATGAGCAGTTCTTC.

This clonotype has a handful of counts. V gene TRBV7-6 combines with J gene TRBJ1-4; D gene unclear. Germline-derived CDR1 and CDR2 are SGHVS and FNYEAQ. V gave up 1 base and J gave up 7 bases, with 16 bases separating them. The CDR3 covers 16 residues. The CDR3 DNA sequence: TGTGCCAGCAGCTTAGGGCGGGGAGGTTTCGGTGAAAAACTGTTTTTT. It is translated as CASSLGRGGFGEKLFF. The whole variable domain, filled in from reference TRBV7-6 and TRBJ1-4, reads GAGVSQSPRYKVTKRGQDVALRCDPISGHVSLYWYRQALGQGPEFLTYFNYEAQQDKSGLPNDRFSAERPEGSISTLTIQRTEQRDSAMYRCASSLGRGGFGEKLFFGSGTQLSVL.

Ten or more counts support this clonotype. The chain is built from TRBV12-3 or TRBV12-4 and TRBJ2-7, with 8 nucleotides matching TRBD2. The CDR3 is 14 residues long. V trimming: 5 bases; J trimming: 3 bases; junction bases outside the gene matches: 6. The CDR3 DNA follows: TGTGCCAGCAGTCGAGCGGGAGTAAACTACGAGCAGTACTTC. Protein: CASSRAGVNYEQYF.

Only a few counts were recorded for this clonotype. The V call is TRBV19, the J call TRBJ1-2, with D perhaps matching TRBD1 (5 bases). Between the trimmed V and J ends, which lost 6 bases and 8 bases, there was a span of 16 bases. This CDR3 spans 13 amino acids. Germline V CDR1 and CDR2: LNHDA, SQIVND (reference sequence). CDR3 nucleotides: TGTGCCAGTAGCTTCCAGGGAGGTTTCGGCTACACCTTC. Its protein is CASSFQGGFGYTF.

This clonotype was detected ten times or more. This chain joins TRBV12-3 or TRBV12-4 and TRBJ1-5; unclear D gene. This CDR3 is built from 14 residues. Trimming removed 1 base from V and 6 bases from J, with 10 bases in between. This CDR3 reads CASSLGSQLQPQHF. The CDR3 region has the DNA TGTGCCAGCAGTTTAGGGTCCCAGCTTCAGCCCCAGCATTTT.

The J gene is TRBJ2-7, the V gene TRBV6-2 or TRBV6-3, with 10 positions matching TRBD2. CDR3 size: 15 residues. The junction had 2 bases not matched to a gene; V was cut back by 0 bases and J by 3 bases. The germline V gene encodes CDR1 MNHEY and CDR2 SVGEGT. CDR3 DNA: TGTGCCAGCAGTTACTCGCCTAGCGGGAGCTACGAGCAGTACTTC. It codes for CASSYSPSGSYEQYF.

This clonotype was detected many times. The chain uses TRBV28 and TRBJ1-6; 9 bases match TRBD1. The CDR3 is 15 residues long. V lost 5 bases, J lost 11 bases, and 10 bases stayed unmatched. In germline, CDR1 is MDHEN, CDR2 SYDVKM. The chain's CDR3 is CASSRSGTGYPPLHF. The DNA for the CDR3 is TGTGCCAGCAGTAGATCCGGGACAGGGTATCCACCCCTCCACTTT.

J is TRBJ1-6 and V is TRBV30; D ambiguous. V dropped 1 base and J dropped 12 bases, with 13 bases sitting between them. The V gene's germline CDR1 is GTSNPN and CDR2 SVGIG (reference sequence). CDR3 size: 13 residues. The CDR3 reads CAWSAVGSGPLHF. In DNA form, the CDR3 reads TGTGCCTGGAGTGCGGTGGGATCAGGACCCCTCCACTTT.

This clonotype occurred many times. This chain connects TRBV6-1 to TRBJ1-1; D possibly corresponds to TRBD1 (5 bases). Per germline, CDR1 MNHNS and CDR2 SASEGT. The ends were cut back, 5 bases at V and 0 bases at J, with 16 bases in the middle. The CDR3 extends over 16 amino acids. The CDR3 region is CASSRPGSSVNTEAFF. CDR3 nucleotide sequence: TGTGCCAGCAGTCGTCCAGGGTCCAGCGTGAACACTGAAGCTTTCTTT.

This clonotype turned up a few times. J is TRBJ1-6 and V is TRBV20-1, with TRBD1 matching over 9 bases. V trimming: 2 bases; J trimming: 0 bases; junction bases outside the gene matches: 17. Germline CDR1 is DFQATT and CDR2 is SNEGSKA (reference sequence). This CDR3 is built from 21 residues. The CDR3 region is CSARRPEFRDRVASYNSPLHF. The CDR3 nucleotides read TGCAGTGCTAGAAGACCAGAATTCCGGGACAGGGTTGCCTCCTATAATTCACCCCTCCACTTT.

The rearrangement uses TRBV5-1 and TRBJ1-2; the D gene is possibly TRBD1 (5 bases). V lost 0 bases and J 4 bases, leaving 10 bases between the germline ends. This CDR3 spans 14 amino acids. CDR1 and CDR2 from the germline V gene are SGHRS and YFSETQ. The CDR3 DNA sequence: TGCGCCAGCAGCTTGGACAGGTCAGGCTATGGCTACACCTTC. Amino acid sequence: CASSLDRSGYGYTF.

This rearrangement joins TRBV5-1 to TRBJ2-7; 8 bases are shared with TRBD1. Germline CDR1 SGHRS, CDR2 YFSETQ. V shed 6 bases and J 0 bases; nucleotides not matched to a gene: 14. This CDR3 has 17 residues. The CDR3 bases are TGCGCCAGCAATTCCCTATCAGGGGGCCCTAGCTCCTACGAGCAGTACTTC. It translates to CASNSLSGGPSSYEQYF.